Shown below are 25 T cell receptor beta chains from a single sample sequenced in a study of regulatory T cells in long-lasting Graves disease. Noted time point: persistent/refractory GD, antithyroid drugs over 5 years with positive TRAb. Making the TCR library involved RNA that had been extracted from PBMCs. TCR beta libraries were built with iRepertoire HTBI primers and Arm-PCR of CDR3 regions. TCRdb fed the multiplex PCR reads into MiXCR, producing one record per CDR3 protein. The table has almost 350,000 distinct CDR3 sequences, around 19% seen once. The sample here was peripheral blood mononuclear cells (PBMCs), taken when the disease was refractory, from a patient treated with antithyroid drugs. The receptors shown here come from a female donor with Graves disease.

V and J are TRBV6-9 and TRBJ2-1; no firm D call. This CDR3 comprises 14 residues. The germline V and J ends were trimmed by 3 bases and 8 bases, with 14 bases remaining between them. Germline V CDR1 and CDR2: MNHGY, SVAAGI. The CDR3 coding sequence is TGTGCCAGCAGTTACTCCAACGGGCCACATGAGCAGTTCTTC. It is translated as CASSYSNGPHEQFF.

CDR3 loop: CASSQFFYTEAFF. The CDR3 DNA reads as TGCGCCAGCAGCCAGTTTTTCTACACTGAAGCTTTCTTT. V usage is TRBV4-3 and J usage is TRBJ1-1; D remains ambiguous. Germline V lookup: CDR1 LGHNA, CDR2 YSLEER. V was clipped by 3 bases and J by 3 bases, with 8 bases between them. The CDR3 has 13 amino acids.

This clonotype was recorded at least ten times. The CDR3 nucleotides read TGTGCCAGCTCACCACAGAGACAACATTCAAGTAGGGAGACCCAGTACTTC. This encodes CASSPQRQHSSRETQYF. The J gene is TRBJ2-5, the V gene TRBV18; D ambiguous. V lost 1 base, J lost 5 bases, and 20 bases lay in between. In germline, CDR1 is KGHSH, CDR2 LQKENI. The CDR3 extends over 17 amino acids.

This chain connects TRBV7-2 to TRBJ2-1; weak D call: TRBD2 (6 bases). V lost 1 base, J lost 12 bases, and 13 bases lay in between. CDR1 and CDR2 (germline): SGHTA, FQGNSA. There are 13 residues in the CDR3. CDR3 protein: CASSLGLVAAQFF. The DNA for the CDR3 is TGTGCCAGCAGCTTAGGGTTAGTAGCGGCGCAGTTCTTC.

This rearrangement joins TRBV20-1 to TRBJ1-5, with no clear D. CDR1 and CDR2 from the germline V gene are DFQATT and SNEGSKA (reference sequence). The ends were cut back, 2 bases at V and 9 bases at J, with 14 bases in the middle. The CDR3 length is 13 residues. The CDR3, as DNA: TGCAGTGCTAGATCTAGCTTTTTAGGGCCCCAGCATTTT. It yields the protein CSARSSFLGPQHF.

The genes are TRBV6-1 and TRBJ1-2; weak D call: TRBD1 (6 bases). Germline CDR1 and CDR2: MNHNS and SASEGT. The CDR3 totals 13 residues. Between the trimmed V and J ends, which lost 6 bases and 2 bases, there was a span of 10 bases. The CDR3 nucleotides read TGTGCCAGCAGCAGGACAGAAAACTATGGCTACACCTTC. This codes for CASSRTENYGYTF.

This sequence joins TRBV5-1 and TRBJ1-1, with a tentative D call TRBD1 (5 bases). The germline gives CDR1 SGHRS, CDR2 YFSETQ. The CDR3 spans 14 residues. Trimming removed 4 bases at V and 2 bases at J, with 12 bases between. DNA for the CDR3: TGCGCCAGCAGCAGGGACTCCCGAAACACTGAAGCTTTCTTT. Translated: CASSRDSRNTEAFF.

For the CDR3, the DNA is TGTGCCAGCAGCCAAGACAGAAACGGGGCGCAGTATTTT. This translates into CASSQDRNGAQYF. The V call is TRBV14, the J call TRBJ2-3; tentative D call: TRBD2 (5 bases). Germline assignment: CDR1 SGHDN and CDR2 FVKESK. V shed 0 bases and J shed 10 bases, with 11 bases lying between them. This CDR3 has 13 residues.

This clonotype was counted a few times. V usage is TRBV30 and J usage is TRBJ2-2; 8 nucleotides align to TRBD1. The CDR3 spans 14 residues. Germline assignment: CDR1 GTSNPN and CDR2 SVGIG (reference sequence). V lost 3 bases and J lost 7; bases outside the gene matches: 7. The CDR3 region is CAWRGQGAGGELFF. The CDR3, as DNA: TGTGCCTGGAGAGGGCAGGGGGCAGGCGGGGAGCTGTTTTTT.

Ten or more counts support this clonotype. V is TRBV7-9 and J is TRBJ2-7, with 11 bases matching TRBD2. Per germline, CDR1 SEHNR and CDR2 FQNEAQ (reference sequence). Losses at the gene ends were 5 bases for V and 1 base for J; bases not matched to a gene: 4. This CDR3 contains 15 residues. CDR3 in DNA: TGTGCCAGCAGCCCGAGGACTAGCGGGTCCTACGAGCAGTACTTC. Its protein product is CASSPRTSGSYEQYF.

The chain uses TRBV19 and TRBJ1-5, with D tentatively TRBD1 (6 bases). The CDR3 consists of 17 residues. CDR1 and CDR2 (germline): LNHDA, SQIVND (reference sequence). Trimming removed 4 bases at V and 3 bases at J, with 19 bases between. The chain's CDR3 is CASSKGGSRSYNQPQHF. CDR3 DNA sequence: TGTGCCAGTAGTAAGGGGGGCAGCCGATCCTACAATCAGCCCCAGCATTTT.

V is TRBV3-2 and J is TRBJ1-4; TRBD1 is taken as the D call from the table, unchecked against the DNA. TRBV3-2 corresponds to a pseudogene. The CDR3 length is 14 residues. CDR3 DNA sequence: TGTGCCAGCAGCGCCCACAGGGGCGGTGAAAAACTGTTTTTT. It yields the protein CASSAHRGGEKLFF.

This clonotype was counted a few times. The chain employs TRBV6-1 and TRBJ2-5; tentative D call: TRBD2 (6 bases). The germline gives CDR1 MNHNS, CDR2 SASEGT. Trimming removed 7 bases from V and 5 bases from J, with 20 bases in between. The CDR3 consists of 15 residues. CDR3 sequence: CASTDGLAVGETQYF. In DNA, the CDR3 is TGTGCCAGCACCGACGGGTTAGCGGTCGGGGAGACCCAGTACTTC.

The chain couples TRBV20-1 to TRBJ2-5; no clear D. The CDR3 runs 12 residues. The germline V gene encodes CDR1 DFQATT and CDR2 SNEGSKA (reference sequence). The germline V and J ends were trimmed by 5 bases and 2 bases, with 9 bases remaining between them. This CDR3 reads CSAVIQQETQYF. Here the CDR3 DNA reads TGCAGTGCTGTGATACAACAAGAGACCCAGTACTTC.

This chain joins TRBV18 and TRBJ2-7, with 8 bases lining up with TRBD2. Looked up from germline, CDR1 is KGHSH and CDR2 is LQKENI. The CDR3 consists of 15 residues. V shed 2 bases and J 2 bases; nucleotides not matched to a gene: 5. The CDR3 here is CASSPTSGETYEQYF. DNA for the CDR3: TGTGCCAGCTCACCAACTAGCGGTGAAACCTACGAGCAGTACTTC.

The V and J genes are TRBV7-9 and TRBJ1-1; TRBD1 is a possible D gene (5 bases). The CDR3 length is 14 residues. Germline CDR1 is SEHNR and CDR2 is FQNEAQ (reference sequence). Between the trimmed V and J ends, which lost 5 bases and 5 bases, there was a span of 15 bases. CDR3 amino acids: CASSAGTQWTEAFF. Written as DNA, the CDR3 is TGTGCCAGCAGCGCCGGGACCCAGTGGACTGAAGCTTTCTTT.

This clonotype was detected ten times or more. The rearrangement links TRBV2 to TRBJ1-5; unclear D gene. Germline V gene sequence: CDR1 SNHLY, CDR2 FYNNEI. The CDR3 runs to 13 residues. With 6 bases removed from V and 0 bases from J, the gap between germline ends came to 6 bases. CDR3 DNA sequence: TGTGCCAGCAGGGCACCTAGCAATCAGCCCCAGCATTTT. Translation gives CASRAPSNQPQHF.

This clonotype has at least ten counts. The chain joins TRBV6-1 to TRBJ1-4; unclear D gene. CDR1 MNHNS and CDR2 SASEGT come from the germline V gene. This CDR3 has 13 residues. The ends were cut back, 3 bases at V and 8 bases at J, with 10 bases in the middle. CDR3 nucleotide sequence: TGTGCCAGCAGTGAGCAAGGAAAAGAAAAACTGTTTTTT. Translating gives CASSEQGKEKLFF.

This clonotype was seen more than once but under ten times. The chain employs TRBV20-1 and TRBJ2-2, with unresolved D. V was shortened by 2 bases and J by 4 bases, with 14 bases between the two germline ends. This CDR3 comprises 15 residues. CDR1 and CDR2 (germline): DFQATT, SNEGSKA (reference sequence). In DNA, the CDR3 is TGCAGTGCTAGACCAGCACCCATCACCACCGGGGAGCTGTTTTTT. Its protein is CSARPAPITTGELFF.

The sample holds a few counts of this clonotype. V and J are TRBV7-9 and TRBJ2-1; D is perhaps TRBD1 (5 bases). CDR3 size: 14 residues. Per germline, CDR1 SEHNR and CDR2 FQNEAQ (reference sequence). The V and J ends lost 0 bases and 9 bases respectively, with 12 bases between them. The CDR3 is CASSLAGAGSEQFF. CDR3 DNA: TGTGCCAGCAGCTTAGCGGGTGCAGGGTCTGAGCAGTTCTTC.

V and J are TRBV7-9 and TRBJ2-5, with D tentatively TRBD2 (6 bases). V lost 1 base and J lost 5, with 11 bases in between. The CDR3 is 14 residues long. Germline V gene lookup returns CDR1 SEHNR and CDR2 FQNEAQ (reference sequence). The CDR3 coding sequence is TGTGCCAGCAGCTTAGGGCCTACTAGCGAGACCCAGTACTTC. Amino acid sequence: CASSLGPTSETQYF.

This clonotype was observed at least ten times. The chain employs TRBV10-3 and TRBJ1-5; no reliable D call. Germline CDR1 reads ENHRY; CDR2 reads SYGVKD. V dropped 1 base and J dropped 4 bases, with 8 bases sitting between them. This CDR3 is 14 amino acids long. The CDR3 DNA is TGTGCCATCAGTGAGTTTACGGCTAATCAGCCCCAGCATTTT. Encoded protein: CAISEFTANQPQHF.

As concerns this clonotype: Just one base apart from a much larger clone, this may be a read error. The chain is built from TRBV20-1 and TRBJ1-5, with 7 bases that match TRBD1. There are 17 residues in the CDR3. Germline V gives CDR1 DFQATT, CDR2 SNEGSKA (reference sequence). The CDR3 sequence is CSASFDGTAYSNQLQHF. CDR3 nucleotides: TGCAGTGCTAGCTTTGACGGGACAGCCTATAGCAATCAGCTCCAGCATTTT.

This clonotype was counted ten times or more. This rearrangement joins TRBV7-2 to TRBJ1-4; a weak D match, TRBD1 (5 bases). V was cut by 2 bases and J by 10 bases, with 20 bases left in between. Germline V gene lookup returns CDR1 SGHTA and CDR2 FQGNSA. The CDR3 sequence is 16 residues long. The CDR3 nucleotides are TGTGCCAGCAGCTTACTGCCCTCGGGACGCGAGGGAAAACTGTTTTTT. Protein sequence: CASSLLPSGREGKLFF.

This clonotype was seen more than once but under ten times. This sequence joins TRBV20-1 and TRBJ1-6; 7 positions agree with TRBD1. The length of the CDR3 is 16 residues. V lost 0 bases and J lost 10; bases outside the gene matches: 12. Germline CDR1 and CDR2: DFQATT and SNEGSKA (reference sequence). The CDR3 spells CSARDPRQGIMSPLHF. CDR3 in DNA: TGCAGTGCTAGAGATCCCCGACAGGGAATAATGTCACCCCTCCACTTT.